A single sample is the source of the 10 T cell receptor beta chains below, sequenced in a study of T cells expressing NK-cell markers. TCRdb reprocessed the 5' RACE reads and keeps a single row for each CDR3 protein, giving no DNA. Its table lists 400,000 to 500,000 distinct CDR3 sequences. The source material was blood T cells: a sorted CD56 or NKG2C T cell subset, CD4+ or CD8+ T cells, or bulk PBMC T cells (not recorded which). These receptors all stem from a woman between 18 and 69 years old in good health.

The CDR3 here is CASSPILGSSYEQYF. The J gene is TRBJ2-7, the V gene TRBV27. Germline loops: CDR1 MNHEY, CDR2 SMNVEV (reference sequence). The CDR3 has 15 residues.

The V and J genes are TRBV27 and TRBJ2-3; the TRBD1 assignment by TCRdb is unverifiable without DNA. CDR1 is MNHEY, CDR2 SMNVEV, per germline (reference sequence). The CDR3 is 13 residues long. CDR3 sequence: CASSSPIGSTQYF.

The rearrangement joins TRBV9 to TRBJ2-2. CDR3 length equals 15 residues. Germline-derived CDR1 and CDR2 are SGDLS and YYNGEE. The CDR3 sequence is CASSVETLNTGELFF.

The J gene is TRBJ2-5, the V gene TRBV9; the D gene TCRdb calls, TRBD1, cannot be checked with no DNA. CDR1 and CDR2 from the germline V gene are SGDLS and YYNGEE. This CDR3 contains 15 residues. The CDR3 is CASSEDGTGPETQYF.

The V and J genes are TRBV24-1 and TRBJ2-2; TCRdb selects TRBD1, and the lack of DNA leaves this call unchecked. This CDR3 is built from 18 residues. The germline V gene has CDR1 KGHDR and CDR2 SFDVKD. The chain's CDR3 is CATSDGVGGAGNTGELFF.

J is TRBJ2-7 and V is TRBV4-2. This CDR3 is 11 amino acids long. CDR1 is LGHNA, CDR2 YNFKEQ, per germline. CDR3 in amino acids: CASSLSSEQYF.

The rearrangement links TRBV7-9 to TRBJ2-5; TCRdb lists TRBD2, though no DNA is available to test this call. The CDR3 runs 16 residues. Germline CDR1 and CDR2: SEHNR and FQNEAQ (reference sequence). The CDR3 loop is CASSSTRLPEEETQYF.

CDR3 residues: CASTRGPTNEKLFF. The J gene is TRBJ1-4, the V gene TRBV7-9; TCRdb's D gene call, TRBD1, goes unchecked for lack of DNA. The CDR3 contains 14 residues. CDR1 is SEHNR and CDR2 is FQNEAQ in the germline V gene (reference sequence).

The chain uses TRBV9 and TRBJ1-6; TCRdb's assignment of TRBD1 cannot be checked, as there is no DNA. This CDR3 comprises 13 residues. Germline-derived CDR1 and CDR2 are SGDLS and YYNGEE. The CDR3 region is CASSVAGDSPLHF.

This chain uses TRBV20-1 with TRBJ2-1; the TCRdb D gene call, TRBD1, has no DNA to confirm it. This CDR3 is built from 12 residues. CDR1 is DFQATT, CDR2 SNEGSKA, per germline (reference sequence). The CDR3 here is CSAPRGGNEQFF.